The next 18 T cell receptor beta chains were all read from a single sample in a study of blood T cell repertoires in COVID-19. The assay was immunoSEQ multiplex PCR, and TCRdb's table has in-frame clones only and misses some. The data hold approximately 30,000 clones, with 78% observed a single time. The source material was peripheral blood. The receptors were sampled from an older woman with acute or convalescent COVID-19.

J is TRBJ2-7 and V is TRBV28; 10 positions agree with TRBD1. After removal of 1 base from V and 5 bases from J, the junction contained 5 bases not matched to a gene. Germline V gene sequence: CDR1 MDHEN, CDR2 SYDVKM. This CDR3 contains 15 residues. The CDR3, as DNA: TGTGCCAGCAGTTTATCCGGGACAGGGGTCCACGAGCAGTACTTC. It codes for CASSLSGTGVHEQYF.

CDR3 in amino acids: CASSEWTSGGADTQYF. CDR3 sequence (DNA): TGTGCCAGCAGTGAATGGACTAGCGGGGGGGCAGATACGCAGTATTTT. The V and J genes are TRBV6-1 and TRBJ2-3; TRBD2 matches 15 bases. CDR3 size: 16 residues. Germline V gene lookup returns CDR1 MNHNS and CDR2 SASEGT. With 2 bases clipped from V and 4 bases from J, the junction kept 1 base outside the gene matches.

This clone was seen once. The chain carries TRBV15 and TRBJ2-3; D may be TRBD2 (6 bases). Germline CDR1 is LNHNV and CDR2 is YYDKDF (reference sequence). This CDR3 has 14 amino acids. Trimming took 1 base from V and 6 from J, leaving 11 bases between them. The CDR3 sequence is CATSRGLEVDTQYF. CDR3 nucleotides: TGTGCCACCAGCAGAGGACTAGAAGTGGATACGCAGTATTTT.

This chain uses TRBV10-3 with TRBJ2-2; no clear D. The CDR3 extends over 11 amino acids. The V end lost 8 bases, the J end lost 3 bases, and 4 bases lay between the germline ends. Germline CDR1 and CDR2: ENHRY and SYGVKD. CDR3 loop: CAIQDTGELFF. CDR3 nucleotides: TGTGCCATCCAGGACACCGGGGAGCTGTTTTTT.

The CDR3 DNA reads as TGTGCCAGCAGCTACACAGGGATCTCCTACTACGAGCAGTACTTC. Translating it yields CASSYTGISYYEQYF. The chain recombines TRBV5-5 with TRBJ2-7; D is possibly TRBD1 (6 bases). Trimming took 3 bases from V and 3 from J, leaving 16 bases between them. This CDR3 contains 15 residues. Germline-derived CDR1 and CDR2 are SGHKS and YYEKEE (reference sequence). The full variable domain, in which reference TRBV5-5 and TRBJ2-7 provide the parts outside the CDR3, is DAGVTQSPTHLIKTRGQQVTLRCSPISGHKSVSWYQQVLGQGPQFIFQYYEKEERGRGNFPDRFSARQFPNYSSELNVNALLLGDSALYLCASSYTGISYYEQYFGPGTRLTVT.

This clone turned up a few times. The rearrangement uses TRBV5-5 and TRBJ1-4; tentatively, D is TRBD1 (6 bases). The CDR3 covers 14 residues. V was cut by 2 bases and J by 8 bases, with 13 bases left in between. Germline CDR1 is SGHKS and CDR2 is YYEKEE (reference sequence). CDR3 coding DNA: TGTGCCAGCAGCTTTAACGGACAGAGCGAAAAACTGTTTTTT. Its translation is CASSFNGQSEKLFF.

This chain uses TRBV6-6 with TRBJ1-5; 7 bases line up with TRBD1. With 6 bases clipped from V and 0 bases from J, the junction kept 8 bases outside the gene matches. Per germline, CDR1 MNHNY and CDR2 SVGAGI (reference sequence). This CDR3 is built from 16 residues. CDR3 region: CASSGGQQYSNQPQHF. CDR3 nucleotides: TGTGCCAGCAGCGGGGGACAGCAGTATAGCAATCAGCCCCAGCATTTT.

This rearrangement joins TRBV5-1 to TRBJ2-5; TRBD2 agrees at 15 bases. J gave up 5 bases and V 1 base, and 6 bases lay outside the gene matches. The CDR3 contains 17 residues. Germline CDR1 is SGHRS and CDR2 is YFSETQ. CDR3 sequence: CASSLRTSGGAFETQYF. Here the CDR3 DNA reads TGCGCCAGCAGCTTGAGGACTAGCGGGGGGGCCTTCGAGACCCAGTACTTC.

This clone was detected a few times. This rearrangement joins TRBV5-1 to TRBJ1-6; D not certain. This CDR3 has 17 amino acids. Germline CDR1 is SGHRS and CDR2 is YFSETQ. V was clipped by 4 bases and J by 0 bases, with 14 bases between them. This CDR3 reads CASSLAGYNSYNSPLHF. CDR3 coding DNA: TGCGCCAGCAGCCTCGCGGGATATAACTCCTATAATTCACCCCTCCACTTT.

The rearrangement uses TRBV2 and TRBJ2-6; 15 bases map to TRBD2. Germline trimming cut 4 bases from V and 0 bases from J; bases unmatched to any gene: 10. Germline CDR1 reads SNHLY; CDR2 reads FYNNEI. The CDR3 is made up of 21 amino acids. In nucleotides, the CDR3 is TGTGCCAGCAGTGGCATACCGGGACTAGCGGGGGGCCTCTCTGGGGCCAACGTCCTGACTTTC. This gives the protein CASSGIPGLAGGLSGANVLTF. The variable domain in full, with the rest retrieved from reference TRBV2 and TRBJ2-6, is EPEVTQTPSHQVTQMGQEVILRCVPISNHLYFYWYRQILGQKVEFLVSFYNNEISEKSEIFDDQFSVERPDGSNFTLKIRSTKLEDSAMYFCASSGIPGLAGGLSGANVLTFGAGSRLTVL.

Written as DNA, the CDR3 is TGTGCCAGCAGCTTAGCGGCGACAGCTAAAACCGGCTACACCTTC. Amino acids: CASSLAATAKTGYTF. V and J are TRBV7-9 and TRBJ1-2, with D perhaps TRBD1 (5 bases). The germline V gene has CDR1 SEHNR and CDR2 FQNEAQ (reference sequence). The CDR3 is 15 amino acids. Trimming removed 0 bases from V and 8 bases from J, with 16 bases in between.

Here the CDR3 DNA reads TGTGCCAGCAGTTCTAAAATCACAGATACGCAGTATTTT. As protein: CASSSKITDTQYF. The gene calls are TRBV27 and TRBJ2-3, with D unresolved. V lost 4 bases and J 2 bases, leaving 7 bases between the germline ends. Germline V lookup: CDR1 MNHEY, CDR2 SMNVEV (reference sequence). The CDR3 extends over 13 amino acids.

The chain uses TRBV19 and TRBJ2-1; 12 positions match TRBD2. This CDR3 comprises 15 residues. After removal of 4 bases from V and 4 bases from J, the junction contained 2 bases not matched to a gene. The germline CDR1 and CDR2 sequences are LNHDA and SQIVND (reference sequence). The CDR3 spells CASSTTSGGYNEQFF. Here the CDR3 DNA reads TGTGCCAGTAGTACGACTAGCGGGGGTTACAATGAGCAGTTCTTC.

V is TRBV27 and J is TRBJ2-3; a possible D gene is TRBD2 (6 bases). Germline lookup yields CDR1 MNHEY and CDR2 SMNVEV (reference sequence). The length of the CDR3 is 14 residues. Trimming took 8 bases from V and 5 from J, leaving 17 bases between them. The CDR3 coding sequence is TGTGCCAGCGGAATAGGATCCGGGAGAGATACGCAGTATTTT. This translates into CASGIGSGRDTQYF.

CDR3 protein: CASRGGLGTDTQYF. The CDR3 nucleotides are TGTGCCAGCAGAGGGGGCTTGGGCACAGATACGCAGTATTTT. This chain connects TRBV6-5 to TRBJ2-3; the match to TRBD1 covers 7 bases. The germline gives CDR1 MNHEY, CDR2 SVGAGI. Losses at the gene ends were 6 bases for V and 1 base for J; bases not matched to a gene: 4. The CDR3 is 14 amino acids.

This clone was observed a single time. This chain connects TRBV6-5 to TRBJ1-4; no clear D. Per the germline V gene, CDR1 is MNHEY and CDR2 is SVGAGI. Trimming shortened V by 0 bases and J by 4 bases, and 6 bases separated the two germline ends. This CDR3 has 14 residues. CDR3 loop: CASSYSGINEKLFF. CDR3 DNA: TGTGCCAGCAGTTACTCCGGGATTAATGAAAAACTGTTTTTT.

This clone was picked up a small number of times. The chain links TRBV6-5 to TRBJ1-1, with 7 bases identical to TRBD1. The CDR3 has 15 amino acids. J lost 2 bases, V lost 4 bases, and 7 bases had no gene match. Germline V lookup: CDR1 MNHEY, CDR2 SVGAGI. DNA of the CDR3: TGTGCCAGCAGTTGGGGACAGACTCACAACACTGAAGCTTTCTTT. It encodes CASSWGQTHNTEAFF.

The V gene is TRBV5-1, the J gene TRBJ2-1; 8 positions agree with TRBD1. CDR1 is SGHRS and CDR2 is YFSETQ in the germline V gene. Trimming took 4 bases from V and 7 from J; bases not matched to a gene: 4. The CDR3 spans 13 residues. The CDR3 DNA is TGCGCCAGCAGCCGGGGACAGGCTAATGAGCAGTTCTTC. Translating it yields CASSRGQANEQFF.